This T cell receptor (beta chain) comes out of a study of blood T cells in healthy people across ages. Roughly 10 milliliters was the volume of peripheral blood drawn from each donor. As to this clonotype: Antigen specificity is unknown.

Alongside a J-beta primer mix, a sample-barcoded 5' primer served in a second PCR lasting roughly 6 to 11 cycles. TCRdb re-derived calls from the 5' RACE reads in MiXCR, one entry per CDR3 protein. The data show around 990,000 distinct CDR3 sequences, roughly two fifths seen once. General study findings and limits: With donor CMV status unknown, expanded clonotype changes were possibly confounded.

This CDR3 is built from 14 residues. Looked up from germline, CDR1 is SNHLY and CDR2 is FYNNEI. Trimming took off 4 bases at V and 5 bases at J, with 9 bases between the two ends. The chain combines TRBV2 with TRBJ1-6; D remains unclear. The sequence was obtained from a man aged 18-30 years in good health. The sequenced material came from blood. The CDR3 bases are TGTGCCAGCAGTGCGGACGGAGATAATTCACCCCTCCACTTT. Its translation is CASSADGDNSPLHF.